This TCR beta chain emerged from a study of blood T cell repertoires in COVID-19. Study at large: Sites across the United States, Italy and Spain contributed samples from acute and convalescent COVID-19. Sources were T cells, B-cell-depleted T cells, or PBMCs; the material itself was cDNA or gDNA.

In the source study's methods: Estimates of nucleated cell counts were drawn from the amplification of reference gene primers. Here immunoSEQ multiplex PCR was the method, and the copy in TCRdb shows in-frame clones only, minus some. The V and J calls and clone size come from that table; D and trimming were worked out from the DNA. The sample lists over 60,000 clones, more than 90% occurring once. This clone came up a few times. J lost 2 bases, V lost 3 bases, and 6 bases had no gene match. CDR1 is MDHEN and CDR2 is SYDVKM in the germline V gene. The CDR3 has 15 residues. This TCR was recovered from a woman of 80 years or more with active or convalescent COVID-19. The rearrangement links TRBV28 to TRBJ1-1, with TRBD1 matching 7 bases. Material for sequencing was peripheral blood. The chain's CDR3 is CASSLGQIKNTEAFF. CDR3 nucleotide sequence: TGTGCCAGCAGTTTGGGACAGATTAAAAACACTGAAGCTTTCTTT.